Here is one T cell receptor beta chain with its context. V was shortened by 6 bases and J by 1 base, with 10 bases between the two germline ends. Germline CDR1 reads ENHRY; CDR2 reads SYGVKD. The CDR3 is 14 residues long. This entry is derived from a study of cytomegalovirus exposure and HLA in healthy donors. It was with 60 Vbeta and 13 Jbeta primers that the PCR ran. TCRdb keeps only in-frame clones here, not all; method: immunoSEQ multiplex PCR. The repertoire includes roughly 120,000 clones, over 60% of them detected once, and around 4.8% sits in the top ten. Material for sequencing was PBMCs. The sequence was collected from a man in his sixties in good health and CMV-seropositive. The J gene is TRBJ1-3, the V gene TRBV10-3, with D perhaps TRBD1 (6 bases). For the CDR3, the DNA is TGTGCCATCAGACAGGGTAATTCTGGAAACACCATATATTTT. It is translated as CAIRQGNSGNTIYF.